This record covers a single TCR beta chain. This table comes from immunoSEQ multiplex PCR, and its TCRdb copy is limited to in-frame clones, with some not included. This sample has about 210,000 clones, with roughly 89% found just once. This record belongs to a study of blood T cell repertoires in COVID-19. Study context: Samples taken during acute and convalescent COVID-19 were collected in the United States, Italy and Spain.

Sample: peripheral blood. The clonotype was recovered from a man in his 60s who had recovered from COVID-19.

The CDR3 protein is CATSDLPEETQYF. The CDR3 nucleotides read TGTGCCACCAGTGATCTTCCGGAGGAGACCCAGTACTTC. The rearrangement joins TRBV24-1 to TRBJ2-5; D unresolved. Between the trimmed V and J ends, which lost 3 bases and 5 bases, there was a span of 9 bases. The V gene's germline CDR1 is KGHDR and CDR2 SFDVKD. CDR3 length: 13 residues.